The present T cell receptor beta chain was sequenced within a study of siplizumab effects on memory and regulatory T cells. TCRdb's copy holds only in-frame clones and misses some; the assay was immunoSEQ multiplex PCR. The table includes under 140,000 clones, 80% to 95% detected once. The germline V gene has CDR1 SGHDT and CDR2 YYEEEE. This CDR3 spans 15 amino acids. With 3 bases clipped from V and 9 bases from J, the junction kept 12 bases outside the gene matches. The specimen was CD4+ T cells sorted from blood. The source of this sequence is a human donor in good health. This sequence joins TRBV5-6 and TRBJ1-5; 7 positions agree with TRBD1. CDR3 residues: CASSSFGRGQRPQHF. As DNA, the CDR3 is TGTGCCAGCAGCTCATTCGGGAGGGGGCAGAGGCCCCAGCATTTT.